This T cell receptor beta chain is drawn from a study of blood T cell repertoires in COVID-19. Study information: The cDNA or gDNA used as material had been derived from T cells, B-cell-depleted T cells, or PBMCs.

After removal of 7 bases from V and 0 bases from J, the junction contained 5 bases not matched to a gene. The length of the CDR3 is 14 residues. Germline V gene sequence: CDR1 SGHDN, CDR2 FVKESK. This clone was seen many times. Measured with immunoSEQ multiplex PCR; TCRdb has only the in-frame clones, and not every one. The sample shows roughly 100,000 clones, roughly four fifths of them seen only once. This chain uses TRBV14 with TRBJ1-1; 7 bases are a match to TRBD1. Sequenced material: peripheral blood. The TCR comes from a woman aged 70 to 79 with acute or convalescent COVID-19. The CDR3 protein is CASTRDSMNTEAFF. The CDR3 nucleotides are TGTGCCAGCACCCGGGACAGCATGAACACTGAAGCTTTCTTT.